Each of the 22 T cell receptor beta chains below was sequenced from the same sample in a study of OX40 agonist ivuxolimab in advanced cancers. Generated by immunoSEQ multiplex PCR, the TCRdb table keeps only in-frame clones and is missing some. The top ten hold about 4.5% of the sample, which has 55,000 to 70,000 clones, about 85% seen once. The specimen was CD4+ or CD8+ T cells sorted from blood, collected in a trial of the OX40 agonist ivuxolimab. These receptors all come from an adult with an advanced solid tumor such as melanoma, head and neck, liver or kidney cancer.

As concerns this clone: Additional DNA sequences in this sample encode the identical CDR3. The chain carries TRBV5-6 and TRBJ1-5; 8 bases are a match to TRBD1. J was trimmed by 2 bases and V by 4 bases; bases with no gene match: 5. Germline V gives CDR1 SGHDT, CDR2 YYEEEE. There are 15 residues in the CDR3. The CDR3 DNA follows: TGTGCCAGCAGCATCCAGGGGGCTGGCAATCAGCCCCAGCATTTT. This encodes CASSIQGAGNQPQHF.

V and J are TRBV2 and TRBJ1-3; 7 nucleotides agree with TRBD1. The CDR3 sequence is 14 residues long. Trimming cost V 8 bases and J 3 bases; bases outside gene matches: 7. Germline lookup yields CDR1 SNHLY and CDR2 FYNNEI. For the CDR3, the DNA is TGTGCCAGCCGTCCCGGGACAGTTGGAAACACCATATATTTT. Protein product: CASRPGTVGNTIYF.

V usage is TRBV4-2 and J usage is TRBJ2-1; 7 bases fit TRBD2. Germline V lookup: CDR1 LGHNA, CDR2 YNFKEQ. The CDR3 is 16 residues long. Trimming at V came to 0 bases and at J to 7 bases, leaving 9 bases not matched to a gene. CDR3 DNA: TGTGCCAGCAGCCAAGATGCCAGCGGGACGGGGAATGAGCAGTTCTTC. It codes for CASSQDASGTGNEQFF.

The gene calls are TRBV7-9 and TRBJ2-3; 9 nucleotides align to TRBD2. Germline CDR1 reads SEHNR; CDR2 reads FQNEAQ (reference sequence). The V and J ends lost 3 bases and 3 bases, in that order; junction bases with no gene match: 7. The CDR3 covers 16 residues. The CDR3 protein is CASSLMAGGPTDTQYF. DNA of the CDR3: TGTGCCAGCAGCTTGATGGCGGGGGGGCCGACAGATACGCAGTATTTT. Full variable domain (remainder filled in from reference TRBV7-9 and TRBJ2-3): DTGVSQNPRHKITKRGQNVTFRCDPISEHNRLYWYRQTLGQGPEFLTYFQNEAQLEKSRLLSDRFSAERPKGSFSTLEIQRTEQGDSAMYLCASSLMAGGPTDTQYFGPGTRLTVL.

V gene TRBV28 combines with J gene TRBJ2-7, with D maybe TRBD2 (5 bases). CDR3 size: 15 residues. Trimming shortened V by 5 bases and J by 5 bases, and 19 bases separated the two germline ends. The germline gives CDR1 MDHEN, CDR2 SYDVKM. The CDR3 loop reads CASSTWQDQADEQYF. CDR3 DNA sequence: TGTGCCAGCAGTACCTGGCAGGATCAAGCGGACGAGCAGTACTTC. Variable domain in full (rest from reference TRBV28 and TRBJ2-7): DVKVTQSSRYLVKRTGEKVFLECVQDMDHENMFWYRQDPGLGLRLIYFSYDVKMKEKGDIPEGYSVSREKKERFSLILESASTNQTSMYLCASSTWQDQADEQYFGPGTRLTVT.

This rearrangement joins TRBV28 to TRBJ1-6; weak D call: TRBD1 (6 bases). Looked up from germline, CDR1 is MDHEN and CDR2 is SYDVKM. The V end was cut by 6 bases, the J end by 8 bases, with 20 bases between. The CDR3 has 16 amino acids. The CDR3 is CASSPVAVRGDSPLHF. CDR3 in DNA: TGTGCCAGCAGCCCGGTGGCGGTCAGGGGTGATTCACCCCTCCACTTT.

This clone was detected only a few times. The chain combines TRBV7-8 with TRBJ2-5; 9 nucleotides match TRBD2. The length of the CDR3 is 17 residues. V shed 7 bases, J shed 7 bases, and the junction held 19 bases outside the gene matches. Germline-derived CDR1 and CDR2 are SGHVS and FQNEAQ. The CDR3 region is CASTTPLRRGGLGTQYF. The DNA for the CDR3 is TGTGCCAGCACCACGCCACTCAGGCGGGGGGGACTTGGGACCCAGTACTTC.

J is TRBJ2-2 and V is TRBV14; 7 bases are shared with TRBD1. Germline values: CDR1 SGHDN, CDR2 FVKESK. With 3 bases clipped from V and 1 base from J, the junction kept 2 bases outside the gene matches. CDR3 length: 15 amino acids. The CDR3 sequence is CASSQRTGNTGELFF. The DNA of the CDR3 is TGTGCCAGCAGCCAGAGGACAGGGAACACCGGGGAGCTGTTTTTT.

The J gene is TRBJ1-4, the V gene TRBV25-1; D possibly corresponds to TRBD1 (5 bases). V was clipped by 3 bases and J by 2 bases, with 7 bases between them. The CDR3 sequence is 14 residues long. CDR1 and CDR2 (germline): MGHDK, SYGVNS. This chain's CDR3 is CASSDEGTNEKLFF. The CDR3 region has the DNA TGTGCCAGCAGTGACGAGGGGACTAATGAAAAACTGTTTTTT.

This clone has only one observation. The V gene is TRBV19, the J gene TRBJ2-1, with D perhaps being TRBD1 or TRBD2 (6 bases each). The V end was cut by 6 bases, the J end by 2 bases, with 14 bases between. The CDR3 is 15 amino acids. CDR1 is LNHDA, CDR2 SQIVND, per germline (reference sequence). The CDR3 bases are TGTGCCAGTAGATCCCCGGAGGGGGCCTACAATGAGCAGTTCTTC. Translated, it gives CASRSPEGAYNEQFF. The whole variable domain, filled in from reference TRBV19 and TRBJ2-1, reads DGGITQSPKYLFRKEGQNVTLSCEQNLNHDAMYWYRQDPGQGLRLIYYSQIVNDFQKGDIAEGYSVSREKKESFPLTVTSAQKNPTAFYLCASRSPEGAYNEQFFGPGTRLTVL.

This chain's CDR3 is CAWRPPAGGGYNEQFF. CDR3 nucleotides: TGTGCCTGGAGACCCCCTGCGGGAGGGGGGTACAATGAGCAGTTCTTC. This sequence joins TRBV30 and TRBJ2-1; 9 nucleotides match TRBD2. Germline values: CDR1 GTSNPN, CDR2 SVGIG (reference sequence). CDR3 length: 16 residues. With 3 bases clipped from V and 4 bases from J, the junction kept 10 bases outside the gene matches.

The DNA of the CDR3 is TGCAGCGTTATATCCGGCTCCCGGGGGCCAAACATTCAGTACTTC. This codes for CSVISGSRGPNIQYF. This chain links TRBV29-1 with TRBJ2-4; D might be TRBD1 or TRBD2, each matching 6 bases. The ends were cut back, 5 bases at V and 6 bases at J, with 20 bases in the middle. Germline V gives CDR1 SQVTM, CDR2 ANQGSEA. This CDR3 has 15 amino acids. Full variable domain (missing parts from reference TRBV29-1 and TRBJ2-4): SAVISQKPSRDICQRGTSLTIQCQVDSQVTMMFWYRQQPGQSLTLIATANQGSEATYESGFVIDKFPISRPNLTFSTLTVSNMSPEDSSIYLCSVISGSRGPNIQYFGAGTRLSVL.

J is TRBJ1-1 and V is TRBV19; TRBD1 might be the D (5 bases). Trimming pared 5 bases from V and 10 bases from J, leaving 14 bases between. Germline loops: CDR1 LNHDA, CDR2 SQIVND (reference sequence). This CDR3 has 12 residues. CDR3 region: CASSPGRHAAFF. CDR3 sequence (DNA): TGTGCCAGTAGTCCGGGACGGCATGCAGCTTTCTTT.

This clone appeared once. V usage is TRBV30 and J usage is TRBJ1-4, with 7 bases identical to TRBD1. The germline V gene encodes CDR1 GTSNPN and CDR2 SVGIG (reference sequence). CDR3 length equals 14 residues. Trimming cost V 2 bases and J 3 bases; bases outside gene matches: 3. As DNA, the CDR3 is TGTGCCTGGAGTCCGACAGGGCCTAATGAAAAACTGTTTTTT. Protein: CAWSPTGPNEKLFF.

The chain carries TRBV28 and TRBJ2-7; D gene unclear. Looked up from germline, CDR1 is MDHEN and CDR2 is SYDVKM. The CDR3 has 15 residues. V was cut by 4 bases and J by 3 bases, with 16 bases left in between. CDR3: CASSSYGRLNYEQYF. The CDR3 region has the DNA TGTGCCAGCAGTTCATATGGACGGCTGAACTACGAGCAGTACTTC.

The V call is TRBV28, the J call TRBJ1-2; 7 nucleotides match TRBD1. The germline gives CDR1 MDHEN, CDR2 SYDVKM. The CDR3 covers 15 residues. V was pared by 5 bases and J by 4 bases, with 10 bases of the junction left unmatched. CDR3 coding DNA: TGTGCCAGCAGTCCCCCAGGACAGGTATCCTATGGCTACACCTTC. It is translated as CASSPPGQVSYGYTF.

The V and J genes are TRBV4-1 and TRBJ2-1; 11 bases fit TRBD2. Unmatched junction bases numbered 9, after V lost 1 base and J lost 7 bases. Germline V gene data show CDR1 as MGHRA and CDR2 as YSYEKL. The CDR3 is made up of 17 amino acids. DNA of the CDR3: TGCGCCAGCAGCCAAGCCAGTGGGACTAGCGGACGGAATGAGCAGTTCTTC. Its translation is CASSQASGTSGRNEQFF.

J is TRBJ2-5 and V is TRBV7-6, with 7 bases aligning to TRBD2. The DNA end favors TRBJ2-7, so the J call may be wrong. The CDR3 spans 14 residues. Germline values: CDR1 SGHVS, CDR2 FNYEAQ. CDR3 loop: CASSRGRAAYEQYF. The CDR3 bases are TGTGCCAGCAGCCGCGGGAGAGCGGCGTACGAGCAGTACTTC.

The DNA of the CDR3 is TGCGCCAGCAGTCAACAGGGACTTAACTATGGCTACACCTTC. Translating gives CASSQQGLNYGYTF. The V call is TRBV5-1, the J call TRBJ1-2; weak D call: TRBD1 (6 bases). V dropped 5 bases and J dropped 1 base, with 12 bases sitting between them. The CDR3 has 14 amino acids. From germline, CDR1 is SGHRS and CDR2 YFSETQ.

This clone was picked up a small number of times. The CDR3 here is CASRPGLGRLNTGELFF. For the CDR3, the DNA is TGCGCCAGCAGGCCGGGACTTGGACGGTTGAACACCGGGGAGCTGTTTTTT. This rearrangement joins TRBV5-1 to TRBJ2-2; D possibly corresponds to TRBD2 (6 bases). V was pared by 5 bases and J by 1 base, with 18 bases between. Germline CDR1 reads SGHRS; CDR2 reads YFSETQ. The CDR3 loop spans 17 amino acids.

J is TRBJ2-1 and V is TRBV5-1, with TRBD2 matching 9 bases. The CDR3 consists of 15 residues. Germline trimming cut 7 bases from V and 7 bases from J; bases unmatched to any gene: 12. The V gene's germline CDR1 is SGHRS and CDR2 YFSETQ. The CDR3 coding sequence is TGCGCCAGCGCCGGGGGTAGCGGGAGTTGGAATGAGCAGTTCTTC. Its translation: CASAGGSGSWNEQFF.

The chain couples TRBV19 to TRBJ2-6, with D possibly TRBD2 on 5 matching bases. Trimming cost V 6 bases and J 0 bases, with 9 bases left between them. CDR3 length: 15 residues. The germline CDR1 and CDR2 sequences are LNHDA and SQIVND (reference sequence). CDR3 protein: CASSPAGSGANVLTF. DNA for the CDR3: TGTGCCAGTAGCCCCGCGGGCTCTGGGGCCAACGTCCTGACTTTC.